A single sample is the source of the 25 T cell receptor beta chains below, sequenced in a study of blood T cell repertoires in COVID-19. Generated by immunoSEQ multiplex PCR, the TCRdb table keeps only in-frame clones and is missing some. The table has 250,000 or so clones, 70% to 85% seen once; the top ten hold about 2%. The material sequenced was peripheral blood. These receptors all come from a woman aged 80 or over with acute or convalescent COVID-19.

The rearrangement links TRBV14 to TRBJ2-1; TRBD2 agrees at 9 bases. V gave up 0 bases and J gave up 8 bases; unmatched junction bases: 11. Germline CDR1 and CDR2: SGHDN and FVKESK. CDR3 length: 17 residues. The CDR3 is CASSQDLGAGGYYEQFF. CDR3 DNA sequence: TGTGCCAGCAGCCAAGATTTGGGCGCGGGAGGGTACTATGAGCAGTTCTTC. Filled out from reference TRBV14 and TRBJ2-1, the complete variable domain reads EAGVTQFPSHSVIEKGQTVTLRCDPISGHDNLYWYRRVMGKEIKFLLHFVKESKQDESGMPNNRFLAERTGGTYSTLKVQPAELEDSGVYFCASSQDLGAGGYYEQFFGPGTRLTVL.

In its sample, this clone was seen once. J is TRBJ2-1 and V is TRBV7-9; no definite D call. V lost 4 bases, J lost 8 bases, and 12 bases lay in between. The CDR3 runs to 13 residues. The germline V gene encodes CDR1 SEHNR and CDR2 FQNEAQ (reference sequence). The CDR3 DNA is TGTGCCAGCAGCTGGATAGCACAAGATGAGCAGTTCTTC. This encodes CASSWIAQDEQFF.

CDR3 coding DNA: TGTGCCAGCACTATCGGAGGGTTTAATCAGCCCCAGCATTTT. Protein sequence: CASTIGGFNQPQHF. This sequence joins TRBV28 and TRBJ1-5; D is undetermined. The CDR3 length is 14 residues. Trimming stripped 7 bases from V and 4 bases from J, with 14 bases between. Germline CDR1 and CDR2: MDHEN and SYDVKM.

The chain carries TRBV5-1 and TRBJ2-1; the match to TRBD2 covers 8 bases. The J segment lost 7 bases and the V segment lost 4 bases, leaving 7 bases of the junction unmatched. CDR1 and CDR2 from the germline V gene are SGHRS and YFSETQ. The length of the CDR3 is 14 residues. The CDR3 here is CASSTGLVTNEQFF. The CDR3 nucleotides are TGCGCCAGCAGCACGGGACTAGTAACAAATGAGCAGTTCTTC.

CDR3 DNA sequence: TGTGCCAGCAGTTGGGCGGGGTATTCACCCCTCCACTTT. Protein: CASSWAGYSPLHF. This chain uses TRBV28 with TRBJ1-6; no clear D. V lost 4 bases to trimming and J lost 8 bases, with 9 bases between them. Germline CDR1 MDHEN, CDR2 SYDVKM. The CDR3 consists of 13 residues.

This rearrangement joins TRBV9 to TRBJ2-1, with 8 bases fitting TRBD2. The CDR3 sequence is 15 residues long. Trimming removed 0 bases from V and 4 bases from J; junction bases left unmatched: 3. Per the germline V gene, CDR1 is SGDLS and CDR2 is YYNGEE. The CDR3 coding sequence is TGTGCCAGCAGCGTAGAAAGCGGGGGTTACAATGAGCAGTTCTTC. This translates into CASSVESGGYNEQFF.

This clone was detected a few times. The V gene is TRBV2, the J gene TRBJ1-3; 7 bases are shared with TRBD1. From germline, CDR1 is SNHLY and CDR2 FYNNEI. This CDR3 comprises 15 residues. V lost 7 bases, J lost 2 bases, and 8 bases stayed unmatched. CDR3 nucleotide sequence: TGTGCCAGCACCCCTGTGGGGACAGCTGGAAACACCATATATTTT. It encodes CASTPVGTAGNTIYF.

The CDR3 protein is CASTLSLTGPSGPSYEQYF. CDR3 sequence (DNA): TGTGCCAGCACCCTTTCGCTCACAGGGCCTTCCGGGCCATCCTACGAGCAGTACTTC. The chain employs TRBV3-1 (or the pseudogene TRBV3-2) and TRBJ2-7; D may be TRBD1 (6 bases). CDR1 is LGHDT, CDR2 YNNKEL, per germline (reference sequence). The CDR3 is 19 residues long. V lost 7 bases and J lost 1, with 29 bases in between.

For the CDR3, the DNA is TGTGCCAGCAGCAATACTAACTATGGCTACACCTTC. Encoded protein: CASSNTNYGYTF. The genes are TRBV11-3 and TRBJ1-2, with D uncertain. V was clipped by 5 bases and J by 0 bases, with 4 bases between them. The germline V gene has CDR1 SGHNT and CDR2 YENEEA. The CDR3 consists of 12 residues.

In its sample, this clone was seen a few times. The chain employs TRBV28 and TRBJ1-5; possible D gene TRBD1, 5 bases. The CDR3 is 17 amino acids. Between the trimmed V and J ends, which lost 3 bases and 2 bases, there was a span of 17 bases. From germline, CDR1 is MDHEN and CDR2 SYDVKM. For the CDR3, the DNA is TGTGCCAGCAGTTTTTCCGGTAGGGGTGCTGGCAATCAGCCCCAGCATTTT. This sequence encodes CASSFSGRGAGNQPQHF.

This chain uses TRBV19 with TRBJ1-5; 11 bases are a match to TRBD1. Germline CDR1 and CDR2: LNHDA and SQIVND (reference sequence). With 1 base clipped from V and 5 bases from J, the junction kept 4 bases outside the gene matches. This CDR3 has 16 residues. This chain's CDR3 is CASSIGWDRGYQPQHF. In DNA, the CDR3 is TGTGCCAGTAGTATAGGTTGGGACAGGGGGTATCAGCCCCAGCATTTT.

The chain employs TRBV5-1 and TRBJ2-7; D is uncertain. The CDR3 covers 12 residues. The V and J ends lost 1 base and 5 bases respectively, with 7 bases between them. Germline values: CDR1 SGHRS, CDR2 YFSETQ. Here the CDR3 reads CASSLLRDEQYF. CDR3 coding DNA: TGCGCCAGCAGCTTGCTGAGAGACGAGCAGTACTTC.

The chain couples TRBV19 to TRBJ2-1, with 11 bases that match TRBD2. This CDR3 comprises 15 residues. V gave up 5 bases and J gave up 5 bases; unmatched junction bases: 5. CDR1 and CDR2 from the germline V gene are LNHDA and SQIVND (reference sequence). CDR3 region: CASSFLTSGNNEQFF. The CDR3 nucleotides are TGTGCCAGTAGTTTCCTGACTAGCGGGAACAATGAGCAGTTCTTC.

This chain uses TRBV5-1 with TRBJ2-2; a possible D gene is TRBD2 (6 bases). This CDR3 has 15 amino acids. The V end lost 4 bases, the J end lost 2 bases, and 12 bases lay between the germline ends. Germline loops: CDR1 SGHRS, CDR2 YFSETQ. The CDR3 region is CASSPGSFNTGELFF. DNA for the CDR3: TGCGCCAGCAGCCCCGGGAGCTTCAACACCGGGGAGCTGTTTTTT.

A note on this clone: A much larger clone is a single base away; this may be a read error. The chain couples TRBV7-9 to TRBJ1-3; the match to TRBD1 covers 9 bases. The CDR3 is 16 residues long. Looked up from germline, CDR1 is SEHNR and CDR2 is FQNEAQ (reference sequence). V dropped 8 bases and J dropped 4; count of bases not matched to a gene: 12. CDR3 DNA sequence: TGTGCCAGCCGCTCGGCACAGGGGGCGGGGGGAAACACCATATATTTT. As protein: CASRSAQGAGGNTIYF.

This chain connects TRBV4-3 to TRBJ1-1, with D perhaps matching TRBD1 (6 bases). This CDR3 is 14 amino acids long. V was pared by 0 bases and J by 7 bases, with 12 bases between. Looked up from germline, CDR1 is LGHNA and CDR2 is YSLEER. CDR3 protein: CASSQDTGRGEAFF. CDR3 DNA: TGCGCCAGCAGCCAAGATACAGGGAGGGGTGAAGCTTTCTTT.

The chain links TRBV29-1 to TRBJ2-4; D may be TRBD1 (5 bases). CDR1 and CDR2 (germline): SQVTM, ANQGSEA. The CDR3 extends over 11 amino acids. With 8 bases removed from V and 4 bases from J, the gap between germline ends came to 9 bases. In nucleotides, the CDR3 is TGCAGCAACGACAGAAAAAACATTCAGTACTTC. Amino acids: CSNDRKNIQYF.

V and J are TRBV11-2 and TRBJ2-7, with 7 nucleotides matching TRBD2. V dropped 5 bases and J dropped 9; count of bases not matched to a gene: 22. The CDR3 totals 17 residues. Per the germline V gene, CDR1 is SGHAT and CDR2 is FQNNGV. The CDR3 DNA is TGTGCCAGCAGCCCTACTTATAACCTGAGACTAGCCGACATGCAGTACTTC. Protein sequence: CASSPTYNLRLADMQYF.

The chain recombines TRBV2 with TRBJ1-1; 11 bases are a match to TRBD1. The CDR3 is 13 residues long. The V and J ends lost 5 bases and 5 bases, in that order; junction bases with no gene match: 1. In germline, CDR1 is SNHLY, CDR2 FYNNEI. The CDR3 loop reads CASSRDRGTEAFF. DNA of the CDR3: TGTGCCAGCAGTAGGGACAGGGGGACTGAAGCTTTCTTT.

V usage is TRBV7-8 and J usage is TRBJ1-2, with 8 positions matching TRBD1. CDR1 and CDR2 (germline): SGHVS, FQNEAQ. The CDR3 totals 13 residues. Germline trimming cut 3 bases from V and 8 bases from J; bases unmatched to any gene: 5. The CDR3 DNA is TGTGCCAGCAGCTTGGACAGGGCGGGAGGCTACACCTTC. This encodes CASSLDRAGGYTF.

This clone was seen once. This rearrangement joins TRBV28 to TRBJ2-1; 8 nucleotides match TRBD2. CDR1 and CDR2 from the germline V gene are MDHEN and SYDVKM. CDR3 length: 16 residues. Trimming at V came to 1 base and at J to 4 bases, leaving 6 bases not matched to a gene. Written as DNA, the CDR3 is TGTGCCAGCAGTTTATTGAGCGGGAGTAATTACAATGAGCAGTTCTTC. Translated: CASSLLSGSNYNEQFF.

The chain couples TRBV2 to TRBJ2-5, with 8 bases fitting TRBD1. Looked up from germline, CDR1 is SNHLY and CDR2 is FYNNEI. This CDR3 has 14 amino acids. The junction had 4 bases not matched to a gene; V was cut back by 2 bases and J by 5 bases. The CDR3 DNA is TGTGCCAGCAGTGAATGGACAGGGAGGGAGACCCAGTACTTC. This encodes CASSEWTGRETQYF.

The chain carries TRBV5-4 and TRBJ1-2, with D perhaps matching TRBD1 (6 bases). The V and J ends lost 4 bases and 4 bases respectively, with 14 bases between them. Germline values: CDR1 SGHNT, CDR2 YYREEE (reference sequence). CDR3 length: 14 residues. This CDR3 reads CASSAQGLVYGYTF. The CDR3 DNA reads TGTGCCAGCAGCGCACAGGGTTTGGTCTATGGCTACACCTTC.

A single count supports this clone. The chain couples TRBV19 to TRBJ1-4, with D tentatively TRBD1 (5 bases). The V end lost 4 bases, the J end lost 2 bases, and 8 bases lay between the germline ends. The germline V gene has CDR1 LNHDA and CDR2 SQIVND (reference sequence). The CDR3 has 14 amino acids. CDR3 nucleotides: TGTGCCAGTAGTAAACAGGTTACTAATGAAAAACTGTTTTTT. The encoded protein is CASSKQVTNEKLFF.

The chain links TRBV2 to TRBJ1-1, with a weak D call TRBD1 (5 bases). The germline V gene encodes CDR1 SNHLY and CDR2 FYNNEI. This CDR3 is 14 amino acids long. V lost 6 bases and J lost 0, with 11 bases in between. CDR3 DNA sequence: TGTGCCAGCAGAAAATCAGGGCTGAACACTGAAGCTTTCTTT. Residues: CASRKSGLNTEAFF.